A single sample gave rise to the 20 T cell receptor beta chains below, sequenced in a study of blood T cell repertoires in COVID-19. The assay was immunoSEQ multiplex PCR, and TCRdb's table has in-frame clones only and misses some. The sample includes hundreds of thousands of clones, more than 75% seen only once; the top ten take 2% to 2.5%. Input material: peripheral blood. These receptors originate from a woman in her 30s who had recovered from COVID-19.

This chain connects TRBV5-6 to TRBJ2-1, with D unresolved. Trimming shortened V by 4 bases and J by 3 bases, and 11 bases separated the two germline ends. The CDR3 sequence is 14 residues long. Germline V gene lookup returns CDR1 SGHDT and CDR2 YYEEEE. CDR3 in DNA: TGTGCCAGCAGCCCCCCGACAAGCTACAATGAGCAGTTCTTC. Protein sequence: CASSPPTSYNEQFF.

The chain combines TRBV28 with TRBJ2-2; D is unresolved. CDR1 is MDHEN, CDR2 SYDVKM, per germline. The CDR3 is 15 residues long. V was trimmed by 3 bases and J by 2 bases, leaving 10 bases between them. The CDR3 protein is CASSFVAENTGELFF. For the CDR3, the DNA is TGTGCCAGCAGTTTCGTGGCGGAAAACACCGGGGAGCTGTTTTTT.

The chain is built from TRBV15 and TRBJ1-3; the D gene is possibly TRBD1 (5 bases). Germline CDR1 is LNHNV and CDR2 is YYDKDF (reference sequence). The CDR3 is made up of 15 amino acids. Trimming removed 0 bases from V and 2 bases from J, with 8 bases in between. In nucleotides, the CDR3 is TGTGCCACCAGCAGAGATGGGGGGGCTGGAAACACCATATATTTT. Translating gives CATSRDGGAGNTIYF.

The J gene is TRBJ2-7, the V gene TRBV2; no clear D. Germline CDR1 and CDR2: SNHLY and FYNNEI. The CDR3 consists of 12 residues. Trimming cost V 6 bases and J 0 bases, with 6 bases left between them. The CDR3 loop reads CASRTSSYEQYF. The CDR3 coding sequence is TGTGCCAGCAGGACAAGCTCCTACGAGCAGTACTTC. Complete variable domain (other parts from reference TRBV2 and TRBJ2-7): EPEVTQTPSHQVTQMGQEVILRCVPISNHLYFYWYRQILGQKVEFLVSFYNNEISEKSEIFDDQFSVERPDGSNFTLKIRSTKLEDSAMYFCASRTSSYEQYFGPGTRLTVT.

The chain recombines TRBV10-3 with TRBJ1-1, with 11 bases lining up with TRBD1. The CDR3 is 15 amino acids. CDR1 is ENHRY, CDR2 SYGVKD, per germline. V shed 5 bases and J 6 bases; nucleotides not matched to a gene: 8. In DNA form, the CDR3 reads TGTGCCATCAGTATCCCAGGACAGGGGGCGTCTGAAGCTTTCTTT. It is translated as CAISIPGQGASEAFF.

V is TRBV18 and J is TRBJ1-3, with 7 bases that match TRBD1. The germline gives CDR1 KGHSH, CDR2 LQKENI. Trimming took 4 bases from V and 4 from J; bases not matched to a gene: 10. The CDR3 totals 16 residues. The CDR3, as DNA: TGTGCCAGCTCACGCTCCGGGACAGCCCAAGGAAACACCATATATTTT. Translated, it gives CASSRSGTAQGNTIYF.

This chain joins TRBV7-9 and TRBJ2-3; 7 positions match TRBD1. The germline gives CDR1 SEHNR, CDR2 FQNEAQ (reference sequence). J was trimmed by 3 bases and V by 1 base; bases with no gene match: 16. This CDR3 is 19 amino acids long. In DNA form, the CDR3 reads TGTGCCAGCAGCTTAGGGTTGGGGACAGCTGGTACGTGGACAGATACGCAGTATTTT. It yields the protein CASSLGLGTAGTWTDTQYF.

This clone has just one count. The chain joins TRBV2 to TRBJ2-3; 9 bases agree with TRBD2. V lost 1 base to trimming and J lost 3 bases; unmatched junction nucleotides: 5. In germline, CDR1 is SNHLY, CDR2 FYNNEI. This CDR3 contains 16 residues. Here the CDR3 reads CASSEVSGRVTDTQYF. CDR3 nucleotides: TGTGCCAGCAGTGAAGTTAGCGGGAGAGTGACAGATACGCAGTATTTT.

The chain links TRBV11-2 to TRBJ2-7, with D hard to call. The germline gives CDR1 SGHAT, CDR2 FQNNGV. The V gene lost 0 bases and the J gene lost 0 bases, with 3 bases spanning the gap. The CDR3 spans 13 residues. DNA of the CDR3: TGTGCCAGCAGCTTAGACTACTCCTACGAGCAGTACTTC. Translating it yields CASSLDYSYEQYF.

This clone appeared a single time. V gene TRBV5-8 combines with J gene TRBJ1-5; tentatively, D is TRBD1 (5 bases). The CDR3 spans 16 residues. V was shortened by 1 base and J by 6 bases, with 17 bases between the two germline ends. Per the germline V gene, CDR1 is SGHTS and CDR2 is YDEGEE. The CDR3 bases are TGTGCCAGCAGCTTGACTCTTGGGGTCGGGGGTCAGCCCCAGCATTTT. Its protein product is CASSLTLGVGGQPQHF.

The J gene is TRBJ1-2, the V gene TRBV5-6; tentative D call: TRBD1 (6 bases). Germline assignment: CDR1 SGHDT and CDR2 YYEEEE. Trimming removed 0 bases from V and 4 bases from J, with 10 bases in between. The CDR3 is made up of 14 amino acids. CDR3 in DNA: TGTGCCAGCAGCTTGGGACAGGTTGGCTATGGCTACACCTTC. Encoded protein: CASSLGQVGYGYTF. Full variable domain (missing parts from reference TRBV5-6 and TRBJ1-2): DAGVTQSPTHLIKTRGQQVTLRCSPKSGHDTVSWYQQALGQGPQFIFQYYEEEERQRGNFPDRFSGHQFPNYSSELNVNALLLGDSALYLCASSLGQVGYGYTFGSGTRLTVV.

V and J are TRBV4-1 and TRBJ1-1, with 8 bases matching TRBD1. Losses at the gene ends were 5 bases for V and 3 bases for J; bases not matched to a gene: 8. Germline-derived CDR1 and CDR2 are MGHRA and YSYEKL. The CDR3 contains 15 residues. The CDR3: CASSFDRGVDTEAFF. The CDR3 nucleotides are TGCGCCAGCAGCTTTGACAGGGGAGTGGACACTGAAGCTTTCTTT.

The gene calls are TRBV7-9 and TRBJ1-4; D not resolved. V shed 3 bases and J shed 5 bases, with 13 bases lying between them. Per the germline V gene, CDR1 is SEHNR and CDR2 is FQNEAQ (reference sequence). This CDR3 is built from 15 residues. The CDR3 nucleotides are TGTGCCAGCAGCTTGGAGGGAGGGAACAATGAAAAACTGTTTTTT. It translates to CASSLEGGNNEKLFF.

The chain carries TRBV12-3 or TRBV12-4 and TRBJ1-1; D ambiguous. Trimming took 10 bases from V and 0 from J, leaving 6 bases between them. The CDR3 is 11 amino acids. CDR3: CANGVNTEAFF. In DNA form, the CDR3 reads TGTGCCAACGGGGTGAACACTGAAGCTTTCTTT.

This chain connects TRBV15 to TRBJ1-3, with 7 bases fitting TRBD1. With 5 bases clipped from V and 6 bases from J, the junction kept 10 bases outside the gene matches. The germline gives CDR1 LNHNV, CDR2 YYDKDF (reference sequence). CDR3 length: 15 amino acids. The CDR3 DNA follows: TGTGCCACCAGCGTCCCTCAGGGGGGCATAAACACCATATATTTT. Translated: CATSVPQGGINTIYF.

This rearrangement joins TRBV5-8 to TRBJ1-1; D ambiguous. In germline, CDR1 is SGHTS, CDR2 YDEGEE. V shed 1 base and J shed 3 bases, with 7 bases lying between them. The CDR3 spans 13 residues. CDR3 nucleotide sequence: TGTGCCAGCAGCTTGTCGAGGCACACTGAAGCTTTCTTT. Translating gives CASSLSRHTEAFF.

This sequence joins TRBV28 and TRBJ2-1, with unresolved D. Trimming cost V 8 bases and J 9 bases, with 23 bases left between them. Germline CDR1 reads MDHEN; CDR2 reads SYDVKM. CDR3 size: 15 residues. The CDR3 DNA reads as TGTGCCAGCTCAACCCGCAACGCTAGGTTAAGTGAGCAGTTCTTC. This gives the protein CASSTRNARLSEQFF. Drawing the rest from reference TRBV28 and TRBJ2-1, the complete variable domain is DVKVTQSSRYLVKRTGEKVFLECVQDMDHENMFWYRQDPGLGLRLIYFSYDVKMKEKGDIPEGYSVSREKKERFSLILESASTNQTSMYLCASSTRNARLSEQFFGPGTRLTVL.

The sample holds one count of this clone. The rearrangement uses TRBV2 and TRBJ2-5; 14 nucleotides match TRBD2. CDR1 and CDR2 (germline): SNHLY, FYNNEI. J was trimmed by 4 bases and V by 6 bases; bases with no gene match: 10. This CDR3 spans 17 amino acids. The CDR3 here is CASRGTSGGAGGETQYF. The CDR3 DNA reads as TGTGCCAGCAGGGGGACTAGCGGGGGAGCCGGTGGAGAGACCCAGTACTTC.

This clone appeared once. The chain has TRBV4-1 and TRBJ1-1; maybe TRBD1 (5 bases). CDR3 length: 13 residues. V lost 3 bases to trimming and J lost 1 base, with 6 bases between them. The germline gives CDR1 MGHRA, CDR2 YSYEKL. CDR3 coding DNA: TGCGCCAGCAGCCAGGGGCGGAACACTGAAGCTTTCTTT. Translation: CASSQGRNTEAFF.

The chain recombines TRBV6-2 or TRBV6-3 with TRBJ1-1; a weak D match, TRBD1 (6 bases). Germline CDR1 and CDR2: MNHEY and SVGEGT. The length of the CDR3 is 12 residues. V gave up 6 bases and J gave up 6 bases, with 11 bases separating them. In DNA, the CDR3 is TGTGCCAGCAGCCAACAGGGCCCTGAAGCTTTCTTT. It translates to CASSQQGPEAFF.